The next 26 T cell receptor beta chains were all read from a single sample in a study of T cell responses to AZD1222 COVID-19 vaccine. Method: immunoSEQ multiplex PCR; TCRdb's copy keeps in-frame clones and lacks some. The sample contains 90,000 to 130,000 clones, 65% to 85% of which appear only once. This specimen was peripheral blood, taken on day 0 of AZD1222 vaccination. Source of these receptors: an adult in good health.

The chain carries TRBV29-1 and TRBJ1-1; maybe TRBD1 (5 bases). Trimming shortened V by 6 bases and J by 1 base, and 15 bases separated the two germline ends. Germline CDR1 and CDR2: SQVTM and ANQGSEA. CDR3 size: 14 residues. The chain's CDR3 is CSVGRGSANTEAFF. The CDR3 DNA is TGCAGCGTGGGGAGGGGATCAGCGAACACTGAAGCTTTCTTT.

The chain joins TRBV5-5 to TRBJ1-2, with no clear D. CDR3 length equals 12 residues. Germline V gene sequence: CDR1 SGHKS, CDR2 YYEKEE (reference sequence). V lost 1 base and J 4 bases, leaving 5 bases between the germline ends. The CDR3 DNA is TGTGCCAGCAGCTTGAGGGTCTATGGCTACACCTTC. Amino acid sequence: CASSLRVYGYTF.

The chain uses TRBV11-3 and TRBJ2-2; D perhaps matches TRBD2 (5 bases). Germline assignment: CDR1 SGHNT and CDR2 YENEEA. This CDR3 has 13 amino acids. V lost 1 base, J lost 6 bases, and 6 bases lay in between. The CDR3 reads CASSLVRAGELFF. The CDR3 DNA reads TGTGCCAGCAGCTTAGTGCGGGCCGGGGAGCTGTTTTTT. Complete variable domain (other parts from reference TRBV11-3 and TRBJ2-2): EAGVVQSPRYKIIEKKQPVAFWCNPISGHNTLYWYLQNLGQGPELLIRYENEEAVDDSQLPKDRFSAERLKGVDSTLKIQPAELGDSAVYLCASSLVRAGELFFGEGSRLTVL.

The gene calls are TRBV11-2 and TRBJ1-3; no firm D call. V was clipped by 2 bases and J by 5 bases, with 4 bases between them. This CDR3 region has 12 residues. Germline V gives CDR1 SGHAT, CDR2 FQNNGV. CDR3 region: CASSLPRNTIYF. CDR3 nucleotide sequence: TGTGCCAGCAGCTTACCTCGAAACACCATATATTTT. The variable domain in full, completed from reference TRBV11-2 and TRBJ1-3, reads EAGVAQSPRYKIIEKRQSVAFWCNPISGHATLYWYQQILGQGPKLLIQFQNNGVVDDSQLPKDRFSAERLKGVDSTLKIQPAKLEDSAVYLCASSLPRNTIYFGEGSWLTVV.

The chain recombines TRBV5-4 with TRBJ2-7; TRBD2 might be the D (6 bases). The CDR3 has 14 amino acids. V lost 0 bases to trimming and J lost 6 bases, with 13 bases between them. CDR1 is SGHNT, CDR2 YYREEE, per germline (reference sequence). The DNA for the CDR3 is TGTGCCAGCAGCTTGGCGGGGGTCCCCTCCGAGCAGTACTTC. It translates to CASSLAGVPSEQYF. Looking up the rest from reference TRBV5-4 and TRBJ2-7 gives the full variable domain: ETGVTQSPTHLIKTRGQQVTLRCSSQSGHNTVSWYQQALGQGPQFIFQYYREEENGRGNFPPRFSGLQFPNYSSELNVNALELDDSALYLCASSLAGVPSEQYFGPGTRLTVT.

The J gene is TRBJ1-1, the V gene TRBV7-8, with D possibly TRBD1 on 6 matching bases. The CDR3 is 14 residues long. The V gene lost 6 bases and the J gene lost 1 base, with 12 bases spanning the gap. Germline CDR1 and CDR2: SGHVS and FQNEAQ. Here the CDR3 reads CASRLQGWNTEAFF. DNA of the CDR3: TGTGCCAGCAGACTACAGGGTTGGAACACTGAAGCTTTCTTT.

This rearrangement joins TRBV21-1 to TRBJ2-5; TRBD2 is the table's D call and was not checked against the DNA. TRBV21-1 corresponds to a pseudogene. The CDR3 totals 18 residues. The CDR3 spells CASRGDRLAGGLWETQYF. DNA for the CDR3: TGTGCCAGCAGGGGAGATAGACTAGCGGGAGGGTTGTGGGAGACCCAGTACTTC.

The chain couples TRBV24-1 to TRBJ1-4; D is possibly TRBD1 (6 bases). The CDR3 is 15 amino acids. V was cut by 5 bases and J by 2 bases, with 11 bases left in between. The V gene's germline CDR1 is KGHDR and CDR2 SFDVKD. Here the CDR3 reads CATSAGDRTNEKLFF. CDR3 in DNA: TGTGCCACCAGTGCAGGGGATCGGACTAATGAAAAACTGTTTTTT.

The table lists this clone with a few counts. The CDR3 loop reads CASSPIAGATYEQYF. In DNA, the CDR3 is TGTGCCAGCAGCCCGATAGCGGGGGCCACCTACGAGCAGTACTTC. The rearrangement links TRBV7-6 to TRBJ2-7; 9 bases are shared with TRBD2. The CDR3 contains 15 residues. Looked up from germline, CDR1 is SGHVS and CDR2 is FNYEAQ. Trimming removed 5 bases from V and 2 bases from J; junction bases left unmatched: 7.

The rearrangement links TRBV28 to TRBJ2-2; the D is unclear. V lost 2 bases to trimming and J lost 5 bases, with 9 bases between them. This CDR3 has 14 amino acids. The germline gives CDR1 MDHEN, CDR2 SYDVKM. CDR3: CASSLIRKTGELFF. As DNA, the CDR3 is TGTGCCAGCAGTTTAATTCGGAAGACCGGGGAGCTGTTTTTT. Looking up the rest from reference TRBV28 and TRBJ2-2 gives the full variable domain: DVKVTQSSRYLVKRTGEKVFLECVQDMDHENMFWYRQDPGLGLRLIYFSYDVKMKEKGDIPEGYSVSREKKERFSLILESASTNQTSMYLCASSLIRKTGELFFGEGSRLTVL.

The CDR3 nucleotides read TGTGCCAGCAGAAGGGGTTATAGCAATCAGCCCCAGCATTTT. It translates to CASRRGYSNQPQHF. The genes are TRBV28 and TRBJ1-5, with D maybe TRBD1 (5 bases). Trimming shortened V by 6 bases and J by 0 bases, and 9 bases separated the two germline ends. CDR3 size: 14 residues. Germline-derived CDR1 and CDR2 are MDHEN and SYDVKM. The variable domain in full, completed from reference TRBV28 and TRBJ1-5, reads DVKVTQSSRYLVKRTGEKVFLECVQDMDHENMFWYRQDPGLGLRLIYFSYDVKMKEKGDIPEGYSVSREKKERFSLILESASTNQTSMYLCASRRGYSNQPQHFGDGTRLSIL.

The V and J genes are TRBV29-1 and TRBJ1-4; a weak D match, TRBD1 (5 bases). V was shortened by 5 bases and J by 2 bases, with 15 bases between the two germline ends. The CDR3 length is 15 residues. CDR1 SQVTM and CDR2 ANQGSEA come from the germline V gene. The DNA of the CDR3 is TGCAGCGTTTCTGGGGCCGCTGGGACTAATGAAAAACTGTTTTTT. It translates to CSVSGAAGTNEKLFF.

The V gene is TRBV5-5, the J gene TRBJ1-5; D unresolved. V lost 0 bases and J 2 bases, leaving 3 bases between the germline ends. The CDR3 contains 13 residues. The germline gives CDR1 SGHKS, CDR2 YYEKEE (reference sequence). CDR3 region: CASSLVGNQPQHF. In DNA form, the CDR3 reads TGTGCCAGCAGCTTGGTTGGCAATCAGCCCCAGCATTTT.

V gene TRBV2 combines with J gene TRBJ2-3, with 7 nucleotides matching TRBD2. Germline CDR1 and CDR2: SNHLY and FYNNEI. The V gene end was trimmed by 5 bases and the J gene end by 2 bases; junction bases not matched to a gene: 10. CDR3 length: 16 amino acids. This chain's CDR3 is CASSRGGNRVTDTQYF. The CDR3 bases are TGTGCCAGCAGTCGGGGAGGGAATAGAGTCACAGATACGCAGTATTTT.

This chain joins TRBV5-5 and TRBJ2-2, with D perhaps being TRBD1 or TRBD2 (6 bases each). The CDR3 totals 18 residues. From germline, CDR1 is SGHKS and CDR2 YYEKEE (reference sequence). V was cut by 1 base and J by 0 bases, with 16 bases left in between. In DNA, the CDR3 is TGTGCCAGCAGCTTGATCGGGGGCAACACCGCGAACACCGGGGAGCTGTTTTTT. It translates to CASSLIGGNTANTGELFF.

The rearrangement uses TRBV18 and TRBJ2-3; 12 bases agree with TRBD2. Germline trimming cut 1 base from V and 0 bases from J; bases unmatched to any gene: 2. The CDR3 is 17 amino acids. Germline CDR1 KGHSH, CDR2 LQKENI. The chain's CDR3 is CASSPQGTSGSTDTQYF. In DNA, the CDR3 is TGTGCCAGCTCACCACAGGGGACTAGCGGGAGCACAGATACGCAGTATTTT.

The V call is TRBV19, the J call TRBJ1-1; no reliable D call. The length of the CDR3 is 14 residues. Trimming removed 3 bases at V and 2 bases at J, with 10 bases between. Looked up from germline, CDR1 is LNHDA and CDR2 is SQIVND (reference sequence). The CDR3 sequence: CASSIRWINTEAFF. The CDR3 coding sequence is TGTGCCAGTAGTATCCGCTGGATAAACACTGAAGCTTTCTTT. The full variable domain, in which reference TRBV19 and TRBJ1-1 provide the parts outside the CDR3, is DGGITQSPKYLFRKEGQNVTLSCEQNLNHDAMYWYRQDPGQGLRLIYYSQIVNDFQKGDIAEGYSVSREKKESFPLTVTSAQKNPTAFYLCASSIRWINTEAFFGQGTRLTVV.

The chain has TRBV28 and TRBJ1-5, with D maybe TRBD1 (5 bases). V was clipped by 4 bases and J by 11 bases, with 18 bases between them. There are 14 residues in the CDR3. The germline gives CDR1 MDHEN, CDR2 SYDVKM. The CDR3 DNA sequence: TGTGCCAGCAGTTCCCCCCCGGCCAGGGCAACCCAGCATTTT. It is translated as CASSSPPARATQHF.

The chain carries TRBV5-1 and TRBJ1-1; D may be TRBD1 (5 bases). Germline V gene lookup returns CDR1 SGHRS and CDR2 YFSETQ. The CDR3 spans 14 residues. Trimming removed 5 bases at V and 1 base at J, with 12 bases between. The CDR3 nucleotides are TGCGCCAGCAGGTCCGGGACGGCGAACACTGAAGCTTTCTTT. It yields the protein CASRSGTANTEAFF.

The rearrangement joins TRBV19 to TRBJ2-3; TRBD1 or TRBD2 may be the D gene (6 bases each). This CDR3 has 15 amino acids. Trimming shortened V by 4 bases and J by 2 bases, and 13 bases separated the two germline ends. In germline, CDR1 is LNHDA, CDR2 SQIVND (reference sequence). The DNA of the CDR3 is TGTGCCAGTAGTACAGGGGAGGTAGCCACAGATACGCAGTATTTT. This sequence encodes CASSTGEVATDTQYF. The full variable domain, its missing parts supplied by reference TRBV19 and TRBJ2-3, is DGGITQSPKYLFRKEGQNVTLSCEQNLNHDAMYWYRQDPGQGLRLIYYSQIVNDFQKGDIAEGYSVSREKKESFPLTVTSAQKNPTAFYLCASSTGEVATDTQYFGPGTRLTVL.

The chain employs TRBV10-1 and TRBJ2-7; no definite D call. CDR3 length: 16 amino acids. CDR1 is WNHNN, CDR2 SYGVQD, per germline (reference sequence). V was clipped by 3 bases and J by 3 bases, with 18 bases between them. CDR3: CASSDGWSLVVYEQYF. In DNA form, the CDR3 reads TGCGCCAGCAGTGATGGGTGGTCTCTGGTTGTCTACGAGCAGTACTTC.

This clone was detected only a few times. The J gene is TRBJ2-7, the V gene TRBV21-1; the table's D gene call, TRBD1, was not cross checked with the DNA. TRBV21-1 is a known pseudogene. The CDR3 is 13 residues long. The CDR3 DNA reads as TGTGCCAGCAGCAAAGAACAGGGGTACGAGCAGTACTTC. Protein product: CASSKEQGYEQYF.

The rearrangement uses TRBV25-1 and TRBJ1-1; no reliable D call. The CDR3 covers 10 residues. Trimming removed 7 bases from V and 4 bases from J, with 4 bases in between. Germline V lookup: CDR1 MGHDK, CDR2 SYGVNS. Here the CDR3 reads CASKRTEAFF. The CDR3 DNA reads TGTGCCAGCAAGCGCACTGAAGCTTTCTTT.

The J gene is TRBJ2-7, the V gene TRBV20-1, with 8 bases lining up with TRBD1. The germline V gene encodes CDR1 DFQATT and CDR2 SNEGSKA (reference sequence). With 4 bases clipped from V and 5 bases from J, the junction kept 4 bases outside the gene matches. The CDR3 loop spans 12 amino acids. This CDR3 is CSANDRGHEQYF. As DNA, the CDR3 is TGCAGTGCTAATGACAGGGGCCACGAGCAGTACTTC.

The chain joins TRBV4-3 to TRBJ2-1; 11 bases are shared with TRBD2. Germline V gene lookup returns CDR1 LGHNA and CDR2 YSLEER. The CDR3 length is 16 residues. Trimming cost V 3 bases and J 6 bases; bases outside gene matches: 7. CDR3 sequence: CASSQDVAGGFNEQFF. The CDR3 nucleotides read TGCGCCAGCAGCCAGGATGTAGCGGGGGGGTTCAATGAGCAGTTCTTC.

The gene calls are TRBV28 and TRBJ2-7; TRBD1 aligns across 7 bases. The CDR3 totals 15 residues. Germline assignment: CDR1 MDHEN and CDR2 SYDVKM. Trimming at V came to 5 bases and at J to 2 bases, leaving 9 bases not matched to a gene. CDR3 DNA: TGTGCCAGCAGTGGCACAGGGGCTGTGACCTACGAGCAGTACTTC. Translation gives CASSGTGAVTYEQYF.